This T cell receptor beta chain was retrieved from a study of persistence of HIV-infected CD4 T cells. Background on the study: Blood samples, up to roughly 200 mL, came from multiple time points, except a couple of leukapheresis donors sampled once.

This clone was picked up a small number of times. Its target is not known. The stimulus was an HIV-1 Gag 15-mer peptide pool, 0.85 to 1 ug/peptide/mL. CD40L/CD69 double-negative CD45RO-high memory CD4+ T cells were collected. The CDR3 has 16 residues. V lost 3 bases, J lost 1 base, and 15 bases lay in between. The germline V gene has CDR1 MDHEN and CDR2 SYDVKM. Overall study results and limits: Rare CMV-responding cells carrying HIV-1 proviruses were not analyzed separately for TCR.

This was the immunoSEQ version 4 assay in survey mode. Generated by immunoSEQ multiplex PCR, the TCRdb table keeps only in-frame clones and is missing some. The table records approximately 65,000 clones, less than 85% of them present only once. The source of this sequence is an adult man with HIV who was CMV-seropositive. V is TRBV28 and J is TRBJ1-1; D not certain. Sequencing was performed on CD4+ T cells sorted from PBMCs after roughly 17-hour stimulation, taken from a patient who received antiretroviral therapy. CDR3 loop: CASSLATLTQNTEAFF. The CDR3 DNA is TGTGCCAGCAGTTTGGCAACCCTTACCCAGAACACTGAAGCTTTCTTT.